This T cell receptor beta chain emerged from a study of blood T cell repertoires in COVID-19. Overall study context: PBMCs, B-cell-depleted T cells, or T cells were the source of the cDNA or gDNA that made up the material.

As originally analysed: Reference gene primer amplification yielded estimated nucleated cell counts. Some clones are missing from TCRdb's copy, which holds only in-frame ones; the method was immunoSEQ multiplex PCR. The D gene and trimming were derived from the DNA, and the V and J assignments and clone size from that table. The top ten hold under 3.5% of the sample, which has roughly 160,000 clones, approximately 80% seen once. Germline CDR1 is LNHNV and CDR2 is YYDKDF (reference sequence). This CDR3 is 15 amino acids long. Trimming removed 0 bases at V and 6 bases at J, with 14 bases between. The J gene is TRBJ1-1, the V gene TRBV15; perhaps TRBD1 as D (6 bases). The TCR comes from an older woman with acute or convalescent COVID-19. Material for sequencing was peripheral blood. The CDR3 region has the DNA TGTGCCACCAGCAGAGATGGAGCAGGGGAAGCTGAAGCTTTCTTT. This translates into CATSRDGAGEAEAFF. The entire variable domain, with the rest obtained from reference TRBV15 and TRBJ1-1, is as follows: DAMVIQNPRYQVTQFGKPVTLSCSQTLNHNVMYWYQQKSSQAPKLLFHYYDKDFNNEADTPDNFQSRRPNTSFCFLDIRSPGLGDTAMYLCATSRDGAGEAEAFFGQGTRLTVV.